This is a list of T cell receptor beta chains from one sample in a study of Graves' ophthalmopathy and Graves' hyperthyroidism. One entry per CDR3 protein results from TCRdb running MiXCR on the multiplex PCR reads. The sample contains some 390,000 distinct CDR3 sequences, about 17% of which appear only once. Sequenced sample: peripheral blood. The receptors come from a young woman with Graves' ophthalmopathy. Both conserved end residues are part of each CDR3. The D gene is left open where the match is weak. Not all rows give a size; the values are once, few, many and, for expanded clones, a class.

>TRBD1|TRBV12-3/TRBV12-4|-|TRBJ1-1
TGTGCCAGCAGTTTATGGGGGGACAGAGGGAACACTGAAGCTTTCTTT
CASSLWGDRGNTEAFF
>TRBD1|TRBV28|-|TRBJ2-7
TGTGCCAGCAACAGGGGCGATACAACCTACGAGCAGTACTTC
CASNRGDTTYEQYF
>TRBD2|TRBV4-2|-|TRBJ2-2
TGTGCCAGCAGCCCTCTGGCGCGGGAGGGCGTCGGGGAGCTGTTTTTT
CASSPLAREGVGELFF
>-|TRBV10-3|once|TRBJ1-1
TGTGCCATCACCCCTCACCTTGGACAGGAAGCTTTCTTT
CAITPHLGQEAFF
>TRBD1|TRBV27|many|TRBJ2-7
TGTGCCAGCAGTGGGGGTGGGACAGGAGCCTACGAGCAGTACTTC
CASSGGGTGAYEQYF
>TRBD1|TRBV28|many|TRBJ1-2
TGTGCCAGCAGTTTACTAACAGGGGACTATGGCTACACCTTC
CASSLLTGDYGYTF
>-|TRBV5-1|many|TRBJ2-7
TGCGCCAGCACCCGCGAGGGGGGCTCCGACTTCAAGCAGTACTTC
CASTREGGSDFKQYF
>-|TRBV6-2/TRBV6-3|many|TRBJ2-7
TGTGCCAGCAGACCCCCTAACAGGTTCTACGAGCAGTACTTC
CASRPPNRFYEQYF
>-|TRBV7-6|many|TRBJ2-7
TGTGCCAGCAGCTTAGGGGCCGGGGCGCCTACCTACGAGCAGTACTTC
CASSLGAGAPTYEQYF
>-|TRBV6-2/TRBV6-3|many|TRBJ2-7
TGTGCCAGCAGTTACAACGGAGGAGTTAACTACGAGCAGTACTTC
CASSYNGGVNYEQYF
>TRBD1|TRBV9|many|TRBJ2-5
TGTGCCAGCAGCGTAGCTTCCGGGACAGGGACCCAGTACTTC
CASSVASGTGTQYF
>TRBD1|TRBV28|many|TRBJ2-7
TGTGCCAGCAGGACAGGGGGGCGTTTATGGGAGCAGTACTTC
CASRTGGRLWEQYF
>-|TRBV11-3|-|TRBJ2-7
TGTGCCAGCAGCTTTCCCGGACTGGCAATTTACGAGCAGTACTTC
CASSFPGLAIYEQYF
>-|TRBV25-1|many|TRBJ2-2
TGTGCCAGCAGTGAACGCCTACTAGGAACCGGGGAGCTGTTTTTT
CASSERLLGTGELFF
>TRBD1|TRBV6-2/TRBV6-3|many|TRBJ2-6
TGTGCCAGCAGGCTGACAGGGGTCGGGGCCAACGTCCTGACTTTC
CASRLTGVGANVLTF
>TRBD1|TRBV10-3|-|TRBJ1-2
TGTGCCATCAGTGAGTCACGGACAGGACACTATGGCTACACCTTC
CAISESRTGHYGYTF
>-|TRBV15|-|TRBJ1-2
TGTGCCACCAGCAGAGATCAGAAACCTAACTATGGCTACACCTTC
CATSRDQKPNYGYTF
>TRBD2|TRBV5-4|many|TRBJ2-7
TGTGCCAGCAGCTTAACCGGACTAGCGGGTAGCTCCTACGAGCAGTACTTC
CASSLTGLAGSSYEQYF
>-|TRBV6-5|many|TRBJ2-7
TGTGCCAGCAGCTACTTCGGACCCCGAGACGAGCAGTACTTC
CASSYFGPRDEQYF
>TRBD2|TRBV6-2/TRBV6-3|many|TRBJ2-7
TGTGCCAGCAGTAGACTAGCGGCCTACGAGCAGTACTTC
CASSRLAAYEQYF
>-|TRBV7-3|-|TRBJ1-1
TGTGCCAGCAGCTACCGGGACGGTACTGAAGCTTTCTTT
CASSYRDGTEAFF
>-|TRBV19|many|TRBJ1-1
TGTGCCTGCTCACAGGGTGGGAACACTGAAGCTCTCTTT
CACSQGGNTEALF
>-|TRBV12-3/TRBV12-4|-|TRBJ2-2
TGTGCCAGCGGAAATAGCGGAAACACCGGGGAGCTGTTTTTT
CASGNSGNTGELFF
>TRBD2|TRBV7-3|many|TRBJ2-2
TGTGCCAGCAGCTTAGTAGCGGGAGGGCGCACCGGGGAGCTGTTTTTT
CASSLVAGGRTGELFF